This is a list of T cell receptor beta chains from one sample in a study of blood T cell repertoires in COVID-19. Only in-frame clones appear in the TCRdb table, and some are missing; sequencing was by immunoSEQ multiplex PCR. The sample holds some 180,000 clones, 84% seen once. The sample comprised peripheral blood. These TCRs come from a man aged 65 to 85 with active or convalescent COVID-19. Each CDR3 is given without its conserved first and last residue. Each record gives: D gene, J gene, V gene, CDR3 protein. A D gene is named only where the DNA matches it firmly.

TRBD1,TRBJ1-2,TRBV2,ASSEDRVGGYT
TRBD2,TRBJ2-2,TRBV11-2,ASSLASGRFTGELF
.,TRBJ1-2,TRBV29-1,SVEDSSIPGYT
TRBD1,TRBJ1-2,TRBV7-3,ASSQGQGVNYGYT
TRBD1,TRBJ1-2,TRBV7-9,ASSEPARGQDGYT
.,TRBJ2-2,TRBV5-1,ASSLAVQANTGELF
TRBD1,TRBJ1-2,TRBV5-1,ASTDRANYGYT
.,TRBJ2-1,TRBV29-1,SVEVPPGNEQF
.,TRBJ2-5,TRBV7-2,ASSRGSRETQY
.,TRBJ1-5,TRBV7-8,ASSLRGNQPQH
.,TRBJ1-1,TRBV27,ASSTYSMNTEAF
.,TRBJ1-1,TRBV19,ASSIKRENTEAF
.,TRBJ1-3,TRBV28,ASSLWAGASGNTIY
.,TRBJ1-2,TRBV6-2/TRBV6-3,ASSYSGYGYT
.,TRBJ2-5,TRBV5-1,ASSLRPRDNLEETQY
TRBD1,TRBJ1-1,TRBV5-1,ASSTGTGITEAF
TRBD1,TRBJ2-5,TRBV6-5,ASRRHRGQQETQY
.,TRBJ1-2,TRBV15,ATSRDGWGQDYGYT
TRBD2,TRBJ2-1,TRBV2,ASSGGRASGPYNEQF
.,TRBJ2-5,TRBV5-4,ASSLQETQY
.,TRBJ2-2,TRBV18,ASSLQYTGELF
.,TRBJ2-7,TRBV5-1,ASRSTGSSYEQY
.,TRBJ1-1,TRBV6-5,ASSYNREAF
.,TRBJ1-2,TRBV15,ATSGGGSRVSSYT
TRBD2,TRBJ2-3,TRBV18,ASSPGTSGSTDTQY
.,TRBJ1-2,TRBV30,AWSRGDSFNYGYT
.,TRBJ2-7,TRBV6-5,ASQAGVEQY
.,TRBJ2-7,TRBV21-1,ASSKGAAGAGGRPHEQY
TRBD1,TRBJ2-7,TRBV5-1,ASSYPGTAALGEQY
TRBD1,TRBJ1-1,TRBV5-8,ASSLYRGLNTEAF
TRBD1,TRBJ2-3,TRBV11-3,ASRGQGTDTQY
.,TRBJ2-1,TRBV5-1,ASSSGDGSYNEQF
TRBD2,TRBJ2-7,TRBV6-5,ASSYSASGRGEQY